The T cell receptor beta chain described here comes from a study of T cell responses to AZD1222 COVID-19 vaccine. Assay used: immunoSEQ multiplex PCR; TCRdb lists only in-frame clones, some missing. The sample shows roughly 85,000 clones, roughly 90% of them seen only once. The trim removed 4 bases at V and 1 base at J, leaving 7 bases unmatched. The CDR3 runs 15 residues. Germline CDR1 LNHDA, CDR2 SQIVND (reference sequence). This TCR was recovered from an adult in good health. This chain connects TRBV19 to TRBJ2-7; 7 nucleotides agree with TRBD1. This specimen consisted of peripheral blood, obtained on day 0 of AZD1222 vaccination. The CDR3 DNA sequence: TGTGCCAGTAGTACTCGGACAGGACCGTCCTACGAGCAGTACTTC. Translated: CASSTRTGPSYEQYF.